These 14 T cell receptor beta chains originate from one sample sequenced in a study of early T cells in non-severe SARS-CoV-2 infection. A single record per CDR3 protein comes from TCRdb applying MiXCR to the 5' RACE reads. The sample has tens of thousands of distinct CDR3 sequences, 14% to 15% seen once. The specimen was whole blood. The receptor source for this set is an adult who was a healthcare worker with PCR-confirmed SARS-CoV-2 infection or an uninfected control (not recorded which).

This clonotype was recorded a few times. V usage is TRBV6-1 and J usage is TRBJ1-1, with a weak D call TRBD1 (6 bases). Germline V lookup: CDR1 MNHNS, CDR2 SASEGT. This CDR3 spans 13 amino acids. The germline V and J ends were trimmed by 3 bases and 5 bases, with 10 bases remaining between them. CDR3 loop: CASSDWGRTEAFF. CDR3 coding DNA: TGTGCCAGCAGTGATTGGGGGCGGACTGAAGCTTTCTTT.

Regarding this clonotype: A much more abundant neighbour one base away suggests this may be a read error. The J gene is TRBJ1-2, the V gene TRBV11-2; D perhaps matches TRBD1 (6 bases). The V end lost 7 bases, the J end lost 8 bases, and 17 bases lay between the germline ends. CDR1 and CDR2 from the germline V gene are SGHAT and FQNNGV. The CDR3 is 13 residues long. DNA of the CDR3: TGTGCCAGCAACCTTCAAGGGGGAGACGGCTACACCTTC. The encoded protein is CASNLQGGDGYTF.

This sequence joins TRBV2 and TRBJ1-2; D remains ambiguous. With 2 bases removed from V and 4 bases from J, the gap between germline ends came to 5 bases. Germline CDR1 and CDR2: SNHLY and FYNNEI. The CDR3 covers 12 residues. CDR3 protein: CASSELGYGYTF. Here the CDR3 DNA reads TGTGCCAGCAGTGAATTGGGCTATGGCTACACCTTC. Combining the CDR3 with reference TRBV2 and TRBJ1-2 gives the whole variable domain EPEVTQTPSHQVTQMGQEVILRCVPISNHLYFYWYRQILGQKVEFLVSFYNNEISEKSEIFDDQFSVERPDGSNFTLKIRSTKLEDSAMYFCASSELGYGYTFGSGTRLTVV.

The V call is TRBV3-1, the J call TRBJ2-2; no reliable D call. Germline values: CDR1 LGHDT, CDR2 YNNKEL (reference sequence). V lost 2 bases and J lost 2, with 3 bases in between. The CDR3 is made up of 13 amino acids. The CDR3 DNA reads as TGTGCCAGCAGCCAAACTAACACCGGGGAGCTGTTTTTT. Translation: CASSQTNTGELFF.

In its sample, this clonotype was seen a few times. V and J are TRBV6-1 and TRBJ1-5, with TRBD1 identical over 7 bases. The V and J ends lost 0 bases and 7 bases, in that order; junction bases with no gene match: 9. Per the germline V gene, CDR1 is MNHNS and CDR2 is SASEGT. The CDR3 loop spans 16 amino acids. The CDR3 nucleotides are TGTGCCAGCAGTGAAGCGCTTCGGCAGGGGGGACAGCCCCAGCATTTT. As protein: CASSEALRQGGQPQHF.

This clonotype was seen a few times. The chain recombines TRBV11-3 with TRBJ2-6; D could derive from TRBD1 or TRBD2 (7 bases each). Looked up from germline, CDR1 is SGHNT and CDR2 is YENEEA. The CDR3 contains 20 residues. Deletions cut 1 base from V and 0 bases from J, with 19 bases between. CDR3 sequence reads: CASSLAFGAGQTSGANVLTF. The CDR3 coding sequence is TGTGCCAGCAGCTTAGCCTTTGGAGCGGGACAGACCTCTGGGGCCAACGTCCTGACTTTC.

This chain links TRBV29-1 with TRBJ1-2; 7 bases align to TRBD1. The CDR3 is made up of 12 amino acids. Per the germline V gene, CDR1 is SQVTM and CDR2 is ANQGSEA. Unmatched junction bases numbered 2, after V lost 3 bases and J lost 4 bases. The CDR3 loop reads CSVDAGGYGYTF. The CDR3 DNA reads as TGCAGCGTTGATGCAGGGGGCTATGGCTACACCTTC.

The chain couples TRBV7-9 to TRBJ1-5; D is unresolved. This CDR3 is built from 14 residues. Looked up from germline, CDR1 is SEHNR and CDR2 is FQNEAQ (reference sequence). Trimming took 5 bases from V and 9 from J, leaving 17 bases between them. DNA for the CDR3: TGTGCCAGCAGCGAAGACGGATGGGTCGTGCCCCAGCATTTT. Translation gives CASSEDGWVVPQHF. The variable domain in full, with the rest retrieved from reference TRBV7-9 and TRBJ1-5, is DTGVSQNPRHKITKRGQNVTFRCDPISEHNRLYWYRQTLGQGPEFLTYFQNEAQLEKSRLLSDRFSAERPKGSFSTLEIQRTEQGDSAMYLCASSEDGWVVPQHFGDGTRLSIL.

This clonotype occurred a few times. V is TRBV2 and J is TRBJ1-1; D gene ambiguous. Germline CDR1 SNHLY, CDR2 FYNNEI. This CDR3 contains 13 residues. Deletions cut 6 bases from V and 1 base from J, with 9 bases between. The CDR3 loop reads CASSPRWNTEAFF. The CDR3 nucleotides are TGTGCCAGCAGCCCGCGGTGGAACACTGAAGCTTTCTTT.

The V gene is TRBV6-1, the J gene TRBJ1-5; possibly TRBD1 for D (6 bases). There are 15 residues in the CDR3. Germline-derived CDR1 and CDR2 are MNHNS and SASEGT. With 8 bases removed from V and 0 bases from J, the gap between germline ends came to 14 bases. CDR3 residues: CASAGTYYSNQPQHF. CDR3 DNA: TGTGCCAGCGCCGGGACATATTATAGCAATCAGCCCCAGCATTTT.

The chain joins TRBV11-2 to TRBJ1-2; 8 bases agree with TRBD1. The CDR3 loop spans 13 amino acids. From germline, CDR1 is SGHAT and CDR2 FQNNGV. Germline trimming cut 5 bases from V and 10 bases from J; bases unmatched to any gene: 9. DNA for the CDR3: TGTGCCAGCAGCGTAATTCCGGGACAGGACTACACCTTC. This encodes CASSVIPGQDYTF.

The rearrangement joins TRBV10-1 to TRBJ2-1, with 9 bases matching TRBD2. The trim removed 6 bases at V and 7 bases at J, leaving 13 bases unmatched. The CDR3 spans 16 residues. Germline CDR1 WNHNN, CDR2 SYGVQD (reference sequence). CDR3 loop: CASSLNPAGGQNEQFF. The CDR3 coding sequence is TGCGCCAGCAGCCTAAACCCAGCGGGGGGCCAAAATGAGCAGTTCTTC.

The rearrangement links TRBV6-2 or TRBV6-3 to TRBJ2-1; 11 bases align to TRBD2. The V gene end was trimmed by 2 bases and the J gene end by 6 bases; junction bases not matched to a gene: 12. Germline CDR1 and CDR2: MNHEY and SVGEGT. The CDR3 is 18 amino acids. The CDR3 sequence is CASSYTMTLAGAINEQFF. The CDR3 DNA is TGTGCCAGCAGTTACACGATGACACTAGCGGGGGCGATCAATGAGCAGTTCTTC.

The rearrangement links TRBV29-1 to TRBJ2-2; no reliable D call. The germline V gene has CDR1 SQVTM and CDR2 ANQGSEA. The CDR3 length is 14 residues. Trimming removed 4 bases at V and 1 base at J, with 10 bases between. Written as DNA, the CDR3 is TGCAGCGTTGTGGGCAACCTGAACACCGGGGAGCTGTTTTTT. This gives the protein CSVVGNLNTGELFF.